One and the same sample provided the 12 T cell receptor beta chains below, sequenced in a study of memory CD4+ T cells and cytomegalovirus serostatus (dated by TCRdb to about 2019). Library creation used the immunoSEQ multiplex PCR assay. Imported from immuneACCESS, the table was reduced by TCRdb to in-frame sequences with V and J called. These copies leave out some clones; in studies compared against another copy, an unresolved V gene accounts for under half, and the cause of the remainder is not known. The sample table shows over 45,000 clones, and roughly 80% are seen once. The ten largest clones take up approximately 0.4% of the sample. A FACSAria II was used to sort memory CD4+ T cells, defined as single viable CD3+CD4+CD8-CD45RO+ cells. Source material: memory CD4+ T cells from blood. The receptors here all came from an adult in good health and CMV-seronegative.

J is TRBJ1-1 and V is TRBV5-4; no clear D gene. V shed 0 bases and J shed 5 bases, with 8 bases lying between them. CDR1 SGHNT and CDR2 YYREEE come from the germline V gene (reference sequence). CDR3 length: 13 amino acids. The CDR3 nucleotides are TGTGCCAGCAGCTTGGACGGCAGGACTGAAGCTTTCTTT. This encodes CASSLDGRTEAFF.

The J gene is TRBJ1-5, the V gene TRBV6-6; no clear D gene. Germline V gene sequence: CDR1 MNHNY, CDR2 SVGAGI (reference sequence). The V end lost 7 bases, the J end lost 7 bases, and 14 bases lay between the germline ends. CDR3 length equals 13 residues. The CDR3 region is CASTLGSGQPQHF. CDR3 sequence (DNA): TGTGCCAGCACCCTTGGAAGTGGGCAGCCCCAGCATTTT.

This rearrangement joins TRBV6-5 to TRBJ1-1; possible D gene TRBD1, 5 bases. Germline assignment: CDR1 MNHEY and CDR2 SVGAGI. CDR3 length: 16 amino acids. The V gene lost 0 bases and the J gene lost 3 bases, with 14 bases spanning the gap. The CDR3 region is CASSYSKRGKDTEAFF. CDR3 DNA: TGTGCCAGCAGTTACTCGAAGAGGGGTAAGGACACTGAAGCTTTCTTT.

This chain links TRBV7-2 with TRBJ1-2; 11 bases are a match to TRBD1. The CDR3 covers 15 residues. CDR1 SGHTA and CDR2 FQGNSA come from the germline V gene. The trim removed 3 bases at V and 3 bases at J, leaving 3 bases unmatched. CDR3 sequence: CASSLDRGRDYGYTF. CDR3 DNA: TGTGCCAGCAGCTTGGACAGGGGGCGCGACTATGGCTACACCTTC. The complete variable domain, with remaining parts taken from reference TRBV7-2 and TRBJ1-2, reads GAGVSQSPSNKVTEKGKDVELRCDPISGHTALYWYRQSLGQGLEFLIYFQGNSAPDKSGLPSDRFSAERTGGSVSTLTIQRTQQEDSAVYLCASSLDRGRDYGYTFGSGTRLTVV.

This clone appeared once. The chain links TRBV19 to TRBJ1-1, with 7 bases fitting TRBD1. After removal of 5 bases from V and 0 bases from J, the junction contained 12 bases not matched to a gene. Germline CDR1 and CDR2: LNHDA and SQIVND (reference sequence). CDR3 length equals 17 residues. As DNA, the CDR3 is TGTGCCAGTAGTCAACGGGTCAGGGGGGAAATGAACACTGAAGCTTTCTTT. Translation: CASSQRVRGEMNTEAFF.

The rearrangement uses TRBV5-6 and TRBJ2-3; TRBD2 might be the D (7 bases). Trimming shortened V by 2 bases and J by 1 base, and 8 bases separated the two germline ends. Looked up from germline, CDR1 is SGHDT and CDR2 is YYEEEE. This CDR3 has 14 residues. DNA of the CDR3: TGTGCCAGCAGCTTAGGGGGGGGCACAGATACGCAGTATTTT. Translated, it gives CASSLGGGTDTQYF.

The chain has TRBV5-6 and TRBJ1-1, with D maybe TRBD1 (5 bases). Germline V CDR1 and CDR2: SGHDT, YYEEEE. Trimming removed 2 bases from V and 4 bases from J, with 15 bases in between. CDR3 length: 15 residues. The CDR3 spells CASSLLRGEVTEAFF. CDR3 DNA sequence: TGTGCCAGCAGCTTATTAAGGGGAGAGGTCACTGAAGCTTTCTTT.

The chain has TRBV6-5 and TRBJ1-2; possibly TRBD1 for D (6 bases). V lost 5 bases to trimming and J lost 4 bases, with 11 bases between them. The CDR3 consists of 13 residues. Looked up from germline, CDR1 is MNHEY and CDR2 is SVGAGI. The CDR3 sequence is CASSPTGGYGYTF. The DNA of the CDR3 is TGTGCCAGCAGTCCGACAGGCGGCTATGGCTACACCTTC.

The CDR3 nucleotides read TGTGCCAGCAGCTTAGCGGCTAGCGGGAGCACCGGGGAGCTGTTTTTT. As protein: CASSLAASGSTGELFF. The V gene is TRBV7-2, the J gene TRBJ2-2; 10 bases are a match to TRBD2. The junction had 2 bases not matched to a gene; V was cut back by 0 bases and J by 4 bases. Germline V gene data show CDR1 as SGHTA and CDR2 as FQGNSA. This CDR3 region has 16 residues. The full variable domain, in which reference TRBV7-2 and TRBJ2-2 provide the parts outside the CDR3, is GAGVSQSPSNKVTEKGKDVELRCDPISGHTALYWYRQSLGQGLEFLIYFQGNSAPDKSGLPSDRFSAERTGGSVSTLTIQRTQQEDSAVYLCASSLAASGSTGELFFGEGSRLTVL.

This clone was seen only once. The chain recombines TRBV15 with TRBJ2-5; 16 bases are a match to TRBD2. Trimming removed 1 base from V and 1 base from J; junction bases left unmatched: 3. The germline gives CDR1 LNHNV, CDR2 YYDKDF (reference sequence). The CDR3 loop spans 18 amino acids. CDR3 sequence (DNA): TGTGCCACCAGCAGAGGGGGACTAGCGGGGGGGACCCAAGAGACCCAGTACTTC. It translates to CATSRGGLAGGTQETQYF.

This clone has just a few counts. V usage is TRBV7-3 and J usage is TRBJ2-5; TRBD2 matches 8 bases. The CDR3 consists of 13 residues. The germline V gene encodes CDR1 SGHTA and CDR2 FQGTGA. The ends lost 4 bases at V and 4 bases at J; junction bases unmatched: 2. For the CDR3, the DNA is TGTGCCAGCAGCTATGGGACTAGAGAGACCCAGTACTTC. Translation gives CASSYGTRETQYF.

This clone was found once. The rearrangement links TRBV4-3 to TRBJ1-1; TRBD1 agrees at 7 bases. The V segment lost 3 bases and the J segment 7 bases; nucleotides outside the gene matches: 5. Looked up from germline, CDR1 is LGHNA and CDR2 is YSLEER. The CDR3 runs to 13 residues. This chain's CDR3 is CASSQTTGSEAFF. Here the CDR3 DNA reads TGCGCCAGCAGCCAGACGACAGGGAGTGAAGCTTTCTTT.